Below, 32 T cell receptor beta chains from the same sample are listed, as sequenced in a study of CD8 T cells in ankylosing spondylitis. TCRdb independently ran MiXCR on the 5' RACE reads; one entry per CDR3 protein. The profile covers more than 650,000 distinct CDR3 sequences, with about 10% appearing a single time and roughly 0.51% taken by the ten largest. Broader study findings: Roughly eight highly homologous variants made up a TCR beta motif that seemed to typify ankylosing spondylitis blood.

These receptors have no identified antigens. The sequenced sample consisted of blood, either unsorted or a sorted T cell fraction (not recorded which). Receptor source: a male donor with ankylosing spondylitis.

This clonotype was seen more than once but under ten times. This chain joins TRBV7-2 and TRBJ2-2; 7 positions agree with TRBD2. Germline V gene data show CDR1 as SGHTA and CDR2 as FQGNSA. The CDR3 has 15 residues. The V segment lost 2 bases and the J segment 8 bases; nucleotides outside the gene matches: 8. The CDR3 loop reads CASSLIGPSGGELFF. DNA of the CDR3: TGTGCCAGCAGCTTAATCGGGCCTAGCGGTGGGGAGCTGTTTTTT. Variable domain in full (rest from reference TRBV7-2 and TRBJ2-2): GAGVSQSPSNKVTEKGKDVELRCDPISGHTALYWYRQSLGQGLEFLIYFQGNSAPDKSGLPSDRFSAERTGGSVSTLTIQRTQQEDSAVYLCASSLIGPSGGELFFGEGSRLTVL.

At least ten counts were recorded for this clonotype. The rearrangement joins TRBV20-1 to TRBJ2-2; D gene uncertain. Germline CDR1 and CDR2: DFQATT and SNEGSKA (reference sequence). V was clipped by 1 base and J by 4 bases, with 7 bases between them. The CDR3 has 13 residues. For the CDR3, the DNA is TGCAGTGCTAGAGTCCCGGGCACCGGGGAGCTGTTTTTT. Translation gives CSARVPGTGELFF.

This clonotype turned up a few times. The genes are TRBV2 and TRBJ1-4, with 9 positions matching TRBD1. The CDR3 is 18 amino acids. V was clipped by 4 bases and J by 3 bases; unmatched bases: 12. Germline CDR1 SNHLY, CDR2 FYNNEI. The CDR3 DNA reads as TGTGCCAGCAGTGCGACAGGGGGTGTGACTGGGGCTAATGAAAAACTGTTTTTT. Its translation is CASSATGGVTGANEKLFF.

The table lists this clonotype with a few counts. The chain employs TRBV12-3 or TRBV12-4 and TRBJ1-3; D is ambiguous. Trimming removed 6 bases at V and 13 bases at J, with 19 bases between. The CDR3 covers 13 residues. The CDR3 region has the DNA TGTGCCAGCAGCCTAGCAACCCAGATGGAGATATATTTT. Protein product: CASSLATQMEIYF.

This clonotype was detected ten times or more. The chain employs TRBV12-3 or TRBV12-4 and TRBJ1-5; TRBD1 aligns across 11 bases. With V trimmed by 6 bases and J by 6 bases, 4 bases remained unmatched. This CDR3 is 14 amino acids long. The CDR3 sequence is CASRGQGAGQPQHF. The CDR3 DNA follows: TGTGCCAGCAGAGGACAGGGGGCAGGTCAGCCCCAGCATTTT.

The J gene is TRBJ2-3, the V gene TRBV6-1; D might be TRBD1 (6 bases). The CDR3 covers 13 residues. The germline V gene encodes CDR1 MNHNS and CDR2 SASEGT. V lost 6 bases, J lost 3 bases, and 10 bases lay in between. This CDR3 is CASRVTGTDTQYF. DNA of the CDR3: TGTGCCAGCAGGGTTACAGGGACAGATACGCAGTATTTT.

This clonotype was counted between two and nine times. This sequence joins TRBV12-3 or TRBV12-4 and TRBJ1-1, with 8 bases matching TRBD1. Losses at the gene ends were 6 bases for V and 5 bases for J; bases not matched to a gene: 8. The CDR3 runs to 14 residues. CDR3 protein: CASRRGQGWTEAFF. The CDR3 bases are TGTGCCAGCAGAAGAGGACAGGGATGGACTGAAGCTTTCTTT.

The chain combines TRBV7-9 with TRBJ1-2, with D uncertain. There are 14 residues in the CDR3. The germline V gene has CDR1 SEHNR and CDR2 FQNEAQ (reference sequence). V was cut by 1 base and J by 8 bases, with 14 bases left in between. Here the CDR3 reads CASSLDLRYVGYTF. CDR3 bases: TGTGCCAGCAGCTTAGATCTGCGCTATGTCGGCTACACCTTC.

This clonotype was recorded a few times. The rearrangement uses TRBV7-2 and TRBJ2-5; tentatively, D is TRBD2 (5 bases). Germline CDR1 reads SGHTA; CDR2 reads FQGNSA. Trimming shortened V by 1 base and J by 6 bases, and 9 bases separated the two germline ends. The CDR3 has 13 residues. The CDR3 nucleotides are TGTGCCAGCAGCTTAGTAAGGGAGAAGACCCAGTACTTC. Translating it yields CASSLVREKTQYF.

The chain couples TRBV5-1 to TRBJ1-6, with TRBD1 matching over 12 bases. Germline CDR1 SGHRS, CDR2 YFSETQ. J lost 7 bases, V lost 5 bases, and 7 bases had no gene match. This CDR3 region has 16 residues. The CDR3 sequence is CASSTGTGGVNSPLHF. DNA for the CDR3: TGCGCCAGCAGTACCGGGACAGGGGGCGTGAATTCACCCCTCCACTTT. The full variable domain, its missing parts supplied by reference TRBV5-1 and TRBJ1-6, is KAGVTQTPRYLIKTRGQQVTLSCSPISGHRSVSWYQQTPGQGLQFLFEYFSETQRNKGNFPGRFSGRQFSNSRSEMNVSTLELGDSALYLCASSTGTGGVNSPLHFGNGTRLTVT.

V and J are TRBV6-5 and TRBJ2-1, with 8 bases matching TRBD1. The CDR3 has 16 residues. The J segment lost 1 base and the V segment lost 2 bases, leaving 4 bases of the junction unmatched. Germline CDR1 reads MNHEY; CDR2 reads SVGAGI. CDR3 nucleotides: TGTGCCAGCAGTTACGCCCAGGGGGCTTCCTACAATGAGCAGTTCTTC. It specifies CASSYAQGASYNEQFF.

This clonotype was detected only a few times. Germline is not matched at one junction end, which may reflect a read error. V is TRBV20-1 and J is TRBJ2-4; the D gene is possibly TRBD1 (5 bases). The CDR3 runs to 11 residues. Germline values: CDR1 DFQATT, CDR2 SNEGSKA (reference sequence). The CDR3 is CSVPGLGRQGF. CDR3 in DNA: TGCAGTGTTCCGGGCCTAGGTCGCCAGGGATTC.

The chain joins TRBV9 to TRBJ1-3; TRBD1 matches 9 bases. Germline V gives CDR1 SGDLS, CDR2 YYNGEE. After removal of 4 bases from V and 2 bases from J, the junction contained 7 bases not matched to a gene. The CDR3 spans 16 residues. This chain's CDR3 is CASSRTGTGPGNTIYF. The CDR3 region has the DNA TGTGCCAGCAGCCGCACCGGGACAGGGCCTGGAAACACCATATATTTT. The variable domain in full, completed from reference TRBV9 and TRBJ1-3, reads DSGVTQTPKHLITATGQRVTLRCSPRSGDLSVYWYQQSLDQGLQFLIQYYNGEERAKGNILERFSAQQFPDLHSELNLSSLELGDSALYFCASSRTGTGPGNTIYFGEGSWLTVV.

The rearrangement joins TRBV7-2 to TRBJ2-3; 9 bases are a match to TRBD1. With V trimmed by 8 bases and J by 3 bases, 6 bases remained unmatched. This CDR3 contains 14 residues. From germline, CDR1 is SGHTA and CDR2 FQGNSA. The CDR3 bases are TGTGCCAGCGCAAGGGACAGGGCGACAGATACGCAGTATTTT. It is translated as CASARDRATDTQYF.

This clonotype has a handful of counts. The chain uses TRBV7-2 and TRBJ2-7, with 13 bases lining up with TRBD2. Germline assignment: CDR1 SGHTA and CDR2 FQGNSA. The ends lost 4 bases at V and 9 bases at J; junction bases unmatched: 9. This CDR3 comprises 15 residues. The CDR3 nucleotides read TGTGCCAGCAGCTCTGGACTAGCGGGAGTGGTTCGGCAGTACTTC. Amino acid sequence: CASSSGLAGVVRQYF.

The V gene is TRBV20-1, the J gene TRBJ2-1; no clear D gene. The CDR3 sequence is 10 residues long. The V end lost 3 bases, the J end lost 10 bases, and 7 bases lay between the germline ends. The germline gives CDR1 DFQATT, CDR2 SNEGSKA (reference sequence). CDR3 in amino acids: CSARPIEQFF. The CDR3 DNA sequence: TGCAGTGCTAGGCCCATAGAGCAGTTCTTC.

The chain has TRBV4-2 and TRBJ2-6, with D unclear. The CDR3 runs to 16 residues. CDR1 is LGHNA and CDR2 is YNFKEQ in the germline V gene. Trimming left V 0 bases short and J 0 bases short, with 6 bases between. CDR3 sequence reads: CASSQDMTSGANVLTF. For the CDR3, the DNA is TGTGCCAGCAGCCAAGATATGACCTCTGGGGCCAACGTCCTGACTTTC.

The chain is built from TRBV27 and TRBJ2-1, with a possible D match to TRBD2 (5 bases). The germline V gene has CDR1 MNHEY and CDR2 SMNVEV (reference sequence). The CDR3 extends over 15 amino acids. V was trimmed by 4 bases and J by 0 bases, leaving 10 bases between them. CDR3 coding DNA: TGTGCCAGCAGTTCTACTAGGTTCTCCTACAATGAGCAGTTCTTC. This translates into CASSSTRFSYNEQFF.

Only a few counts were recorded for this clonotype. The V call is TRBV20-1, the J call TRBJ2-3, with D uncertain. Germline V CDR1 and CDR2: DFQATT, SNEGSKA (reference sequence). The ends were cut back, 2 bases at V and 3 bases at J, with 12 bases in the middle. The CDR3 runs 14 residues. CDR3 amino acids: CSARQWERTDTQYF. CDR3 sequence (DNA): TGCAGTGCTAGACAGTGGGAAAGGACAGATACGCAGTATTTT.

The chain couples TRBV5-1 to TRBJ2-7; D unclear. Germline V gene sequence: CDR1 SGHRS, CDR2 YFSETQ. V was shortened by 2 bases and J by 7 bases, with 13 bases between the two germline ends. This CDR3 is built from 13 residues. In DNA, the CDR3 is TGCGCCAGCAGCTTCGCGACGGCCTCTGAGCAGTACTTC. Residues: CASSFATASEQYF.

The chain recombines TRBV14 with TRBJ1-2, with D possibly being TRBD1 (6 bases). Trimming pared 6 bases from V and 7 bases from J, leaving 18 bases between. The germline CDR1 and CDR2 sequences are SGHDN and FVKESK. This CDR3 is 14 amino acids long. The CDR3 DNA is TGTGCCAGCAGTCCTGTTGGGACAAAGCTTGGCTACACCTTC. Protein sequence: CASSPVGTKLGYTF.

Ten or more counts support this clonotype. The chain combines TRBV7-2 with TRBJ1-1, with D unresolved. Trimming pared 2 bases from V and 4 bases from J, leaving 8 bases between. Germline CDR1 and CDR2: SGHTA and FQGNSA. CDR3 size: 13 residues. CDR3 loop: CASSLTGFTEAFF. CDR3 DNA: TGTGCCAGCAGCTTAACGGGCTTCACTGAAGCTTTCTTT.

This clonotype was observed at least ten times. The CDR3 loop is CSARGGPYNEQFF. The CDR3 DNA reads as TGCAGTGCTAGAGGTGGGCCCTACAATGAGCAGTTCTTC. The V gene is TRBV20-1, the J gene TRBJ2-1, with no clear D. The CDR3 loop spans 13 amino acids. The germline V gene encodes CDR1 DFQATT and CDR2 SNEGSKA (reference sequence). The V end lost 1 base, the J end lost 2 bases, and 6 bases lay between the germline ends.

For this clonotype: One junction end does not reproduce the germline sequence, and a read error may be involved. The chain has TRBV20-1 and TRBJ2-5, with D possibly TRBD2 on 7 matching bases. CDR3 length equals 15 residues. Looked up from germline, CDR1 is DFQATT and CDR2 is SNEGSKA (reference sequence). CDR3 nucleotide sequence: TGTCCTCAGGGCTATGGGGGGGGCCAGCAAGAGACCCAGTACTTC. Its protein is CPQGYGGGQQETQYF.

This clonotype has a handful of counts. The J gene is TRBJ1-2, the V gene TRBV6-5, with 10 bases aligning to TRBD1. V shed 1 base and J 7 bases; nucleotides not matched to a gene: 3. The CDR3 extends over 14 amino acids. CDR1 and CDR2 (germline): MNHEY, SVGAGI. The CDR3 protein is CASSYYGQGGGYTF. DNA of the CDR3: TGTGCCAGCAGTTACTACGGACAGGGGGGTGGCTACACCTTC.

The sample holds a few counts of this clonotype. V and J are TRBV5-1 and TRBJ2-7, with D perhaps matching TRBD1 (6 bases). The CDR3 is 16 residues long. Germline CDR1 SGHRS, CDR2 YFSETQ. The V end was cut by 0 bases, the J end by 2 bases, with 15 bases between. The CDR3 sequence: CASSLVPQGTTYEQYF. In DNA form, the CDR3 reads TGCGCCAGCAGCTTGGTCCCACAGGGTACAACCTACGAGCAGTACTTC. The whole variable domain, remainder taken from reference TRBV5-1 and TRBJ2-7, is KAGVTQTPRYLIKTRGQQVTLSCSPISGHRSVSWYQQTPGQGLQFLFEYFSETQRNKGNFPGRFSGRQFSNSRSEMNVSTLELGDSALYLCASSLVPQGTTYEQYFGPGTRLTVT.

This rearrangement joins TRBV20-1 to TRBJ1-1, with TRBD1 matching over 8 bases. CDR3 length: 13 amino acids. Germline V gene lookup returns CDR1 DFQATT and CDR2 SNEGSKA (reference sequence). J was trimmed by 7 bases and V by 6 bases; bases with no gene match: 10. CDR3 bases: TGCAGTGCGAAATCGACAGGGGAGGGTGAAGCTTTCTTT. Translating it yields CSAKSTGEGEAFF.

The table lists this clonotype with many counts. The CDR3 sequence: CSARDSSGASTDTQYF. The CDR3 bases are TGCAGTGCTAGAGATAGTAGCGGCGCTAGCACAGATACGCAGTATTTT. The rearrangement uses TRBV20-1 and TRBJ2-3, with a tentative D call TRBD2 (6 bases). Deletions cut 0 bases from V and 0 bases from J, with 13 bases between. The germline CDR1 and CDR2 sequences are DFQATT and SNEGSKA (reference sequence). The CDR3 runs 16 residues.

This clonotype was seen ten or more times. The CDR3 sequence is CSARERTLYEQYF. In nucleotides, the CDR3 is TGCAGTGCTAGAGAAAGGACACTCTACGAGCAGTACTTC. The chain employs TRBV20-1 and TRBJ2-7, with D possibly TRBD1 on 5 matching bases. Germline values: CDR1 DFQATT, CDR2 SNEGSKA (reference sequence). The length of the CDR3 is 13 residues. The V end was cut by 0 bases, the J end by 3 bases, with 9 bases between.

This clonotype showed up just a few times. The chain links TRBV7-2 to TRBJ2-5; TRBD2 aligns across 10 bases. The CDR3 has 17 amino acids. Per germline, CDR1 SGHTA and CDR2 FQGNSA. Trimming cost V 5 bases and J 5 bases; bases outside gene matches: 14. DNA of the CDR3: TGTGCCAGCAGCCCAAGGTTGGCTAGCGGGAGTGGCGAGACCCAGTACTTC. It codes for CASSPRLASGSGETQYF.

This clonotype was seen more than once but under ten times. The V gene is TRBV20-1, the J gene TRBJ2-7; D unclear. This CDR3 spans 11 amino acids. V lost 5 bases and J lost 4, with 9 bases in between. Germline CDR1 is DFQATT and CDR2 is SNEGSKA (reference sequence). Here the CDR3 reads CSAGRVYEQYF. The CDR3 coding sequence is TGCAGTGCTGGAAGGGTTTACGAGCAGTACTTC.

This clonotype was seen only a few times. This chain uses TRBV18 with TRBJ2-1; no clear D. Deletions cut 4 bases from V and 0 bases from J, with 16 bases between. The CDR3 is 17 amino acids. CDR1 is KGHSH, CDR2 LQKENI, per germline. CDR3 amino acids: CASSLLITPSSYNEQFF. The CDR3 nucleotides read TGTGCCAGCTCACTTCTTATCACCCCGAGCTCCTACAATGAGCAGTTCTTC.